Listed here are 22 T cell receptor beta chains from one sample, sequenced in a study of blood T cell repertoires in COVID-19. Libraries were prepared by immunoSEQ multiplex PCR; TCRdb keeps only in-frame clonotypes and omits some of them. The table records more than 120,000 clones, roughly 82% of them present only once. The sequenced material came from peripheral blood. The receptors originated from a human donor in a cohort sampled during active COVID-19.

This rearrangement joins TRBV5-6 to TRBJ1-1, with D possibly matching TRBD1 (6 bases). CDR3 length equals 16 residues. Germline V gene lookup returns CDR1 SGHDT and CDR2 YYEEEE. Trimming removed 2 bases at V and 5 bases at J, with 19 bases between. DNA for the CDR3: TGTGCCAGCAGCTTACCGGGGGGCTTTGGAAGAACTGAAGCTTTCTTT. Translation gives CASSLPGGFGRTEAFF.

The chain is built from TRBV6-2 or TRBV6-3 and TRBJ2-3; 10 bases match TRBD2. The CDR3 extends over 19 amino acids. Germline V lookup: CDR1 MNHEY, CDR2 SVGEGT. With V trimmed by 0 bases and J by 4 bases, 13 bases remained unmatched. The CDR3 loop reads CASSYSVAGGSNRPDTQYF. CDR3 DNA sequence: TGTGCCAGCAGTTACTCGGTAGCGGGGGGTTCCAATCGTCCAGATACGCAGTATTTT.

The chain carries TRBV5-6 and TRBJ2-3; possible D gene TRBD1, 6 bases. With 1 base removed from V and 5 bases from J, the gap between germline ends came to 17 bases. Germline CDR1 SGHDT, CDR2 YYEEEE. The CDR3 runs 16 residues. The CDR3 DNA follows: TGTGCCAGCAGCTTGAGTTCCAGGGGACGCGGAGATACGCAGTATTTT. Its protein product is CASSLSSRGRGDTQYF.

The V gene is TRBV27, the J gene TRBJ2-2; 10 bases align to TRBD2. The germline CDR1 and CDR2 sequences are MNHEY and SMNVEV (reference sequence). V trimming: 5 bases; J trimming: 13 bases; junction bases outside the gene matches: 16. The CDR3 sequence is 16 residues long. CDR3 amino acids: CASSPRLAGTTEGLFF. CDR3 bases: TGTGCCAGCAGTCCCAGACTAGCGGGTACCACCGAGGGGCTGTTTTTT.

The V gene is TRBV2, the J gene TRBJ2-3; a possible D gene is TRBD2 (5 bases). Germline V gene data show CDR1 as SNHLY and CDR2 as FYNNEI. V lost 5 bases and J 4 bases, leaving 7 bases between the germline ends. The CDR3 consists of 12 residues. The CDR3 spells CASSTRADTQYF. CDR3 DNA sequence: TGTGCCAGCAGTACTAGAGCAGATACGCAGTATTTT.

The V and J genes are TRBV19 and TRBJ2-5, with D perhaps matching TRBD2 (5 bases). Germline values: CDR1 LNHDA, CDR2 SQIVND (reference sequence). The germline V and J ends were trimmed by 5 bases and 5 bases, with 12 bases remaining between them. This CDR3 comprises 13 residues. Here the CDR3 reads CASSVAQRETQYF. The CDR3 DNA reads TGTGCCAGTAGTGTAGCCCAGCGGGAGACCCAGTACTTC.

The chain uses TRBV3-1 (or the pseudogene TRBV3-2) and TRBJ2-7; the D gene is possibly TRBD1 (5 bases). The CDR3 is 13 residues long. Trimming cost V 4 bases and J 6 bases, with 13 bases left between them. Germline-derived CDR1 and CDR2 are LGHDT and YNNKEL (reference sequence). The CDR3 region is CASSPGRESEQYF. The CDR3 region has the DNA TGTGCCAGCAGCCCCGGCAGGGAAAGCGAGCAGTACTTC.

The rearrangement joins TRBV5-1 to TRBJ1-3; TRBD1 agrees at 8 bases. CDR3 length equals 14 residues. V shed 4 bases, J shed 6 bases, and the junction held 6 bases outside the gene matches. Germline V gene lookup returns CDR1 SGHRS and CDR2 YFSETQ. The CDR3 sequence: CASSEGQGANTIYF. In DNA form, the CDR3 reads TGCGCCAGCAGCGAAGGACAGGGAGCAAACACCATATATTTT.

This clone was counted a single time. V is TRBV28 and J is TRBJ1-3; TRBD1 matches 11 bases. This CDR3 has 16 amino acids. Germline CDR1 is MDHEN and CDR2 is SYDVKM. Unmatched junction bases numbered 10, after V lost 7 bases and J lost 5 bases. CDR3: CASTQAGTGGRNTIYF. CDR3 bases: TGTGCCAGCACCCAAGCCGGGACAGGGGGGAGAAACACCATATATTTT.

This CDR3 reads CASSPQGFYGYTF. CDR3 sequence (DNA): TGTGCCAGCAGTCCCCAGGGGTTCTATGGCTACACCTTC. The chain recombines TRBV27 with TRBJ1-2; weak D call: TRBD1 (6 bases). CDR1 MNHEY and CDR2 SMNVEV come from the germline V gene (reference sequence). Trimming removed 5 bases from V and 4 bases from J, with 11 bases in between. This CDR3 comprises 13 residues.

The rearrangement uses TRBV7-9 and TRBJ2-6; 7 positions agree with TRBD1. V shed 5 bases and J 2 bases; nucleotides not matched to a gene: 3. CDR1 and CDR2 from the germline V gene are SEHNR and FQNEAQ (reference sequence). There are 15 residues in the CDR3. The DNA of the CDR3 is TGTGCCAGCAGCCCCGACAGGGCTGGGGCCAACGTCCTGACTTTC. Protein sequence: CASSPDRAGANVLTF.

The chain couples TRBV30 to TRBJ1-1, with unresolved D. The CDR3 consists of 12 residues. V lost 1 base to trimming and J lost 5 bases, with 8 bases between them. Germline assignment: CDR1 GTSNPN and CDR2 SVGIG (reference sequence). The CDR3 here is CAWSAFQTEAFF. The CDR3 DNA is TGTGCCTGGAGTGCTTTCCAGACTGAAGCTTTCTTT.

This chain joins TRBV7-3 and TRBJ2-1; 8 bases line up with TRBD2. This CDR3 is built from 15 residues. Losses at the gene ends were 4 bases for V and 4 bases for J; bases not matched to a gene: 6. Germline loops: CDR1 SGHTA, CDR2 FQGTGA. In DNA form, the CDR3 reads TGTGCCAGCAGCTCAAGCGGGAGCAAGTACAATGAGCAGTTCTTC. Protein sequence: CASSSSGSKYNEQFF.

The V gene is TRBV5-1, the J gene TRBJ2-5; possibly TRBD2 for D (6 bases). Germline V gives CDR1 SGHRS, CDR2 YFSETQ. Trimming removed 4 bases at V and 5 bases at J, with 15 bases between. The CDR3 contains 14 residues. The CDR3 nucleotides read TGCGCCAGCAGCCCGGAGGGTGTTTTGGAGACCCAGTACTTC. Translation: CASSPEGVLETQYF.

The count of this clone is one. The chain recombines TRBV28 with TRBJ1-2, with a possible D match to TRBD1 (5 bases). Trimming took off 4 bases at V and 6 bases at J, with 12 bases between the two ends. Looked up from germline, CDR1 is MDHEN and CDR2 is SYDVKM. This CDR3 region has 13 residues. In DNA form, the CDR3 reads TGTGCCAGCAGTTCCCGTTGGGGCGATGGCTACACCTTC. Translation gives CASSSRWGDGYTF.

The V gene is TRBV16, the J gene TRBJ1-3; D gene uncertain. CDR1 is KGHSY and CDR2 is FQNENV in the germline V gene. The CDR3 covers 16 residues. The ends were cut back, 0 bases at V and 0 bases at J, with 9 bases in the middle. The CDR3 DNA reads as TGTGCCAGCAGCCAATCGCAGCGTCTCTCTGGAAACACCATATATTTT. Its translation is CASSQSQRLSGNTIYF.

The V call is TRBV24-1, the J call TRBJ2-7; D perhaps matches TRBD1 (6 bases). Germline V gene data show CDR1 as KGHDR and CDR2 as SFDVKD. CDR3 length: 16 residues. The V gene lost 1 base and the J gene lost 4 bases, with 16 bases spanning the gap. This chain's CDR3 is CATSDLRGSLSYEQYV. CDR3 bases: TGTGCCACCAGTGATTTAAGGGGGTCCCTATCATACGAGCAGTACGTC.

The chain employs TRBV12-2 and TRBJ2-1; the listed D gene, TRBD1, was not tested against the DNA. TRBV12-2 is termed a pseudogene. The CDR3 has 16 residues. CDR3 protein: CASRSKTPCSYNEQFF. CDR3 bases: TGTGCAAGTCGCTCTAAGACACCATGCTCCTACAATGAGCAGTTCTTC.

The gene calls are TRBV20-1 and TRBJ2-2; TRBD1 matches 11 bases. This CDR3 region has 14 residues. J lost 11 bases, V lost 3 bases, and 8 bases had no gene match. Germline V CDR1 and CDR2: DFQATT, SNEGSKA (reference sequence). CDR3 in amino acids: CSASSGTGGPELFF. DNA for the CDR3: TGCAGTGCTAGTAGCGGGACAGGGGGTCCCGAGCTGTTTTTT.

V usage is TRBV12-3 or TRBV12-4 and J usage is TRBJ1-5; D gene ambiguous. The CDR3 spans 13 residues. Trimming pared 7 bases from V and 4 bases from J, leaving 11 bases between. The chain's CDR3 is CASTREGNQPQHF. Written as DNA, the CDR3 is TGTGCCAGCACCCGCGAGGGTAATCAGCCCCAGCATTTT.

The CDR3: CAVQGSNEKLFF. CDR3 DNA sequence: TGCGCCGTACAGGGGTCTAATGAAAAACTGTTTTTT. The chain combines TRBV10-2 with TRBJ1-4, with 7 positions matching TRBD1. With V trimmed by 11 bases and J by 3 bases, 3 bases remained unmatched. Germline V CDR1 and CDR2: WSHSY, SAAADI. This CDR3 is 12 amino acids long.

The chain employs TRBV10-2 and TRBJ2-7; TRBD2 matches 8 bases. The V gene end was trimmed by 0 bases and the J gene end by 10 bases; junction bases not matched to a gene: 11. This CDR3 contains 15 residues. Germline-derived CDR1 and CDR2 are WSHSY and SAAADI. DNA of the CDR3: TGCGCCAGCAGTGAGTCTCTGTCTAGCGGGCCTTCCCAGTACGTC. Its translation is CASSESLSSGPSQYV.